The 29 T cell receptor beta chains listed next were all sequenced from one sample in a study of cytomegalovirus exposure and HLA in healthy donors. Clones were read by immunoSEQ multiplex PCR, and TCRdb kept only the in-frame ones, dropping some. This table has 140,000 or so clones, 80% to 90% appearing once. Sequenced material: PBMCs. Every receptor here comes from a man younger than 35 in good health and CMV-seropositive.

In this sample, this clone turned up once. The chain has TRBV5-6 and TRBJ1-2, with D hard to call. V lost 4 bases, J lost 8 bases, and 15 bases lay in between. CDR1 and CDR2 from the germline V gene are SGHDT and YYEEEE. The CDR3 runs 13 residues. CDR3 DNA sequence: TGTGCCAGCAGCACCCCCAGAGGAGGGGGCTACACCTTC. Protein sequence: CASSTPRGGGYTF. The full variable domain, completed using reference TRBV5-6 and TRBJ1-2, is DAGVTQSPTHLIKTRGQQVTLRCSPKSGHDTVSWYQQALGQGPQFIFQYYEEEERQRGNFPDRFSGHQFPNYSSELNVNALLLGDSALYLCASSTPRGGGYTFGSGTRLTVV.

V gene TRBV4-1 combines with J gene TRBJ2-2, with a possible D match to TRBD2 (6 bases). Germline V gives CDR1 MGHRA, CDR2 YSYEKL. The ends were cut back, 4 bases at V and 7 bases at J, with 13 bases in the middle. The CDR3 contains 14 residues. The CDR3 loop is CASSRVGRDGELFF. The CDR3 DNA reads TGCGCCAGCAGCCGGGTCGGGAGAGACGGGGAGCTGTTTTTT.

This sequence joins TRBV2 and TRBJ1-5; 9 nucleotides match TRBD1. CDR1 is SNHLY, CDR2 FYNNEI, per germline. CDR3 length equals 15 residues. The junction had 5 bases not matched to a gene; V was cut back by 6 bases and J by 2 bases. This CDR3 reads CASRTDRGGNQPQHF. The CDR3 coding sequence is TGTGCCAGCAGGACGGACAGGGGAGGCAATCAGCCCCAGCATTTT.

This clone was recorded a few times. This chain joins TRBV6-5 and TRBJ1-2; a possible D gene is TRBD1 (5 bases). Germline V CDR1 and CDR2: MNHEY, SVGAGI. V was cut by 6 bases and J by 8 bases, with 16 bases left in between. The CDR3 runs to 13 residues. CDR3 protein: CASRKGIQLGYTF. For the CDR3, the DNA is TGTGCCAGCAGAAAGGGGATTCAATTGGGCTACACCTTC.

This chain links TRBV6-1 with TRBJ1-3; D remains unclear. V lost 7 bases and J 4 bases, leaving 8 bases between the germline ends. The CDR3 runs 12 residues. Per germline, CDR1 MNHNS and CDR2 SASEGT. The chain's CDR3 is CASNPRGNTIYF. CDR3 DNA: TGTGCCAGCAACCCCAGGGGAAACACCATATATTTT.

The V gene is TRBV6-5, the J gene TRBJ2-3; D remains ambiguous. The germline V gene encodes CDR1 MNHEY and CDR2 SVGAGI. The CDR3 sequence is 14 residues long. V was pared by 4 bases and J by 8 bases, with 16 bases between. The DNA of the CDR3 is TGTGCCAGCAGTTCGACACGGTCGGCATTTACGCAGTATTTT. Residues: CASSSTRSAFTQYF.

The V and J genes are TRBV5-1 and TRBJ1-2; TRBD1 aligns across 9 bases. The CDR3 is 13 residues long. Germline lookup yields CDR1 SGHRS and CDR2 YFSETQ. V was pared by 5 bases and J by 6 bases, with 5 bases of the junction left unmatched. In DNA, the CDR3 is TGCGCCAGCAGTCGAACAGGGGGCGATGGCTACACCTTC. Protein sequence: CASSRTGGDGYTF.

This clone was recorded once. The J gene is TRBJ2-2, the V gene TRBV12-5, with a tentative D call TRBD1 (5 bases). The CDR3 loop spans 16 amino acids. V shed 4 bases and J shed 4 bases, with 16 bases lying between them. Looked up from germline, CDR1 is LGHNT and CDR2 is FRNRAP. The chain's CDR3 is CASGSIVGASTGELFF. The CDR3 DNA sequence: TGTGCTAGTGGTTCTATCGTAGGGGCAAGCACCGGGGAGCTGTTTTTT.

The chain is built from TRBV28 and TRBJ2-1, with 7 bases identical to TRBD2. The J segment lost 4 bases and the V segment lost 1 base, leaving 4 bases of the junction unmatched. This CDR3 contains 15 residues. Germline CDR1 and CDR2: MDHEN and SYDVKM. The CDR3 nucleotides are TGTGCCAGCAGTTTATCAGCGGGGCCTTACAATGAGCAGTTCTTC. Protein: CASSLSAGPYNEQFF.

The V and J genes are TRBV5-1 and TRBJ2-3, with D possibly TRBD1 on 5 matching bases. The CDR3 loop spans 13 amino acids. V shed 6 bases and J shed 0 bases, with 8 bases lying between them. Per the germline V gene, CDR1 is SGHRS and CDR2 is YFSETQ. In DNA form, the CDR3 reads TGCGCCAGCATGTGGGGCAGCACAGATACGCAGTATTTT. As protein: CASMWGSTDTQYF.

The J gene is TRBJ2-1, the V gene TRBV7-8, with 14 bases that match TRBD2. The V segment lost 1 base and the J segment 8 bases; nucleotides outside the gene matches: 1. Germline V gene data show CDR1 as SGHVS and CDR2 as FQNEAQ. CDR3 length: 15 residues. CDR3 region: CASSLGTSGGHEQFF. The CDR3 region has the DNA TGTGCCAGCAGCTTAGGGACTAGCGGGGGGCATGAGCAGTTCTTC.

This chain joins TRBV6-4 and TRBJ1-1, with unresolved D. Germline CDR1 is MRHNA and CDR2 is SNTAGT. The CDR3 covers 13 residues. Trimming took 3 bases from V and 4 from J, leaving 9 bases between them. The CDR3 sequence: CASSETEGTEAFF. CDR3 bases: TGTGCCAGCAGTGAGACCGAGGGCACTGAAGCTTTCTTT.

This clone appeared a few times. This chain joins TRBV29-1 and TRBJ1-2, with 7 positions matching TRBD1. The V gene end was trimmed by 3 bases and the J gene end by 8 bases; junction bases not matched to a gene: 9. The CDR3 is 13 amino acids. The V gene's germline CDR1 is SQVTM and CDR2 ANQGSEA. The CDR3 DNA sequence: TGCAGCGTTGATGGACAGGCCTCAAGAGGCTACACCTTC. Translation gives CSVDGQASRGYTF.

This clone was observed once. V and J are TRBV15 and TRBJ2-2; TRBD2 aligns across 13 bases. Germline assignment: CDR1 LNHNV and CDR2 YYDKDF (reference sequence). The ends lost 5 bases at V and 6 bases at J; junction bases unmatched: 3. The CDR3 spans 15 residues. CDR3: CATSVLAGGSGELFF. As DNA, the CDR3 is TGTGCCACCAGCGTACTAGCGGGAGGGTCCGGGGAGCTGTTTTTT. Complete variable domain (other parts from reference TRBV15 and TRBJ2-2): DAMVIQNPRYQVTQFGKPVTLSCSQTLNHNVMYWYQQKSSQAPKLLFHYYDKDFNNEADTPDNFQSRRPNTSFCFLDIRSPGLGDTAMYLCATSVLAGGSGELFFGEGSRLTVL.

In the case of this clone: The same CDR3 is also encoded by other DNA sequences in this sample. The chain has TRBV9 and TRBJ1-6; a possible D gene is TRBD1 (5 bases). CDR1 SGDLS and CDR2 YYNGEE come from the germline V gene. Trimming cost V 6 bases and J 7 bases, with 14 bases left between them. The CDR3 has 14 amino acids. For the CDR3, the DNA is TGTGCCAGCACCACGGGGGTTGAGAATTCACCCCTCCACTTT. Its protein product is CASTTGVENSPLHF.

This chain joins TRBV7-3 and TRBJ2-7, with TRBD1 matching over 7 bases. The CDR3 is 14 amino acids. V gave up 0 bases and J gave up 7 bases; unmatched junction bases: 6. The V gene's germline CDR1 is SGHTA and CDR2 FQGTGA. CDR3 nucleotides: TGTGCCAGCAGCTTAACGGGGACAGACGTTGAGCAGTACTTC. It translates to CASSLTGTDVEQYF.

The chain carries TRBV12-5 and TRBJ1-5; D is possibly TRBD1 (6 bases). The germline V and J ends were trimmed by 4 bases and 7 bases, with 14 bases remaining between them. This CDR3 has 14 residues. In germline, CDR1 is LGHNT, CDR2 FRNRAP. CDR3 sequence: CASGSGEKGQPQHF. As DNA, the CDR3 is TGTGCTAGTGGTTCAGGGGAGAAGGGCCAGCCCCAGCATTTT.

The V gene is TRBV4-1, the J gene TRBJ2-1, with 9 bases fitting TRBD2. This CDR3 is 16 amino acids long. In germline, CDR1 is MGHRA, CDR2 YSYEKL. With V trimmed by 0 bases and J by 4 bases, 4 bases remained unmatched. CDR3: CASSQDSSGGYNEQFF. The DNA for the CDR3 is TGCGCCAGCAGCCAAGATAGTAGCGGGGGATACAATGAGCAGTTCTTC.

This clone was seen once. The chain combines TRBV7-8 with TRBJ1-4; unclear D gene. Germline CDR1 is SGHVS and CDR2 is FQNEAQ. V lost 5 bases to trimming and J lost 0 bases, with 16 bases between them. The CDR3 has 17 residues. The CDR3 loop is CASSPGKADATNEKLFF. The DNA of the CDR3 is TGTGCCAGCAGCCCCGGGAAGGCGGATGCAACTAATGAAAAACTGTTTTTT.

This chain connects TRBV13 to TRBJ2-1, with unresolved D. The V gene lost 1 base and the J gene lost 4 bases, with 5 bases spanning the gap. Looked up from germline, CDR1 is PRHDT and CDR2 is FYEKMQ (reference sequence). The CDR3 length is 13 residues. CDR3 nucleotides: TGTGCCAGCAGCTTAGTTCCATACAATGAGCAGTTCTTC. Its protein is CASSLVPYNEQFF.

The V gene is TRBV5-6, the J gene TRBJ2-4, with TRBD2 identical over 7 bases. Trimming removed 4 bases from V and 9 bases from J; junction bases left unmatched: 10. The germline V gene encodes CDR1 SGHDT and CDR2 YYEEEE. The CDR3 extends over 14 amino acids. This chain's CDR3 is CASSTALTGGIQYF. DNA for the CDR3: TGTGCCAGCAGCACAGCATTAACGGGGGGCATTCAGTACTTC.

V usage is TRBV10-2 and J usage is TRBJ1-2; D is unclear. Per the germline V gene, CDR1 is WSHSY and CDR2 is SAAADI. This CDR3 has 15 amino acids. V dropped 3 bases and J dropped 1 base, with 12 bases sitting between them. This CDR3 reads CASSDPPEGNYGYTF. CDR3 DNA sequence: TGCGCCAGCAGTGATCCCCCGGAGGGTAACTATGGCTACACCTTC.

This chain uses TRBV19 with TRBJ2-7; 8 bases match TRBD1. Looked up from germline, CDR1 is LNHDA and CDR2 is SQIVND (reference sequence). V was clipped by 6 bases and J by 2 bases; unmatched bases: 12. The length of the CDR3 is 16 residues. CDR3 bases: TGTGCCAGTAGACTCACATCCGGACAGGGCCCCTACGAGCAGTACTTC. The encoded protein is CASRLTSGQGPYEQYF.

This chain uses TRBV18 with TRBJ2-7; weak D call: TRBD1 (7 bases). The CDR3 sequence is 13 residues long. From germline, CDR1 is KGHSH and CDR2 LQKENI. The germline V and J ends were trimmed by 6 bases and 6 bases, with 15 bases remaining between them. This CDR3 reads CASSEGQLGEQYF. The CDR3 coding sequence is TGTGCCAGCTCGGAGGGACAGCTTGGCGAGCAGTACTTC.

V gene TRBV5-4 combines with J gene TRBJ1-5; 8 bases align to TRBD1. Looked up from germline, CDR1 is SGHNT and CDR2 is YYREEE (reference sequence). V lost 3 bases to trimming and J lost 3 bases; unmatched junction nucleotides: 2. CDR3 length equals 14 residues. The CDR3 region has the DNA TGTGCCAGCAGCTCGGACAGGGCCAATCAGCCCCAGCATTTT. Amino acids: CASSSDRANQPQHF.

This chain joins TRBV27 and TRBJ2-2, with 8 bases identical to TRBD2. Per germline, CDR1 MNHEY and CDR2 SMNVEV (reference sequence). The CDR3 runs to 15 residues. V was clipped by 8 bases and J by 5 bases; unmatched bases: 10. The CDR3 sequence is CASRREGLGTGELFF. The CDR3 DNA reads as TGTGCCAGCCGCCGGGAGGGTCTAGGAACCGGGGAGCTGTTTTTT.

The chain carries TRBV28 and TRBJ1-4; the match to TRBD1 covers 10 bases. Trimming removed 4 bases from V and 7 bases from J; junction bases left unmatched: 3. The germline gives CDR1 MDHEN, CDR2 SYDVKM. The length of the CDR3 is 14 residues. CDR3 amino acids: CASSSTGGSEKLFF. CDR3 nucleotides: TGTGCCAGCAGTTCGACAGGGGGCAGTGAAAAACTGTTTTTT.

The chain recombines TRBV7-9 with TRBJ1-2; TRBD1 aligns across 8 bases. Trimming cost V 7 bases and J 6 bases; bases outside gene matches: 7. CDR1 is SEHNR, CDR2 FQNEAQ, per germline (reference sequence). This CDR3 spans 13 amino acids. This CDR3 reads CASNSGQGHGYTF. As DNA, the CDR3 is TGTGCCAGCAACTCCGGACAGGGCCATGGCTACACCTTC.

The chain employs TRBV9 and TRBJ2-5, with D perhaps matching TRBD1 (6 bases). The CDR3 covers 13 residues. V was pared by 0 bases and J by 5 bases, with 8 bases between. Germline values: CDR1 SGDLS, CDR2 YYNGEE. CDR3 in amino acids: CASSVAGEETQYF. DNA for the CDR3: TGTGCCAGCAGCGTAGCAGGGGAGGAGACCCAGTACTTC.